The 4 T cell receptor beta chains reported below all come from one sample, sequenced in a study of T cell clonality in common variable immunodeficiency. Study results and limitations: In common variable immunodeficiency, TCR beta chains reportedly carried fewer deletions and N-nucleotide insertions.

No antigen is known for these receptors. Sequencing was performed with immunoSEQ multiplex PCR; in TCRdb, only in-frame clones are kept and a portion is missing. This table holds 40,000 or so clones with no singletons; the top ten claim under 6.5%. Input material: peripheral blood mononuclear cells. All receptors come from a human donor with common variable immunodeficiency.

Concerning this clone: The sequence runs out 3 residues before the end of the CDR3; the remainder is reconstructed from the germline J gene. This rearrangement joins TRBV2 to TRBJ1-4; the match to TRBD1 covers 7 bases. Germline trimming cut 1 base from V and 5 bases from J; bases unmatched to any gene: 4. CDR3 length: 15 residues. The germline V gene encodes CDR1 SNHLY and CDR2 FYNNEI. The covered CDR3 bases are TGTGCCAGCAGTGAAGGGACAGGAGGAAATGAAAAA. Amino acids: CASSEGTGGNEK. The CDR3 in full is CASSEGTGGNEKLFF.

This clone has just a few counts. The germline gene is not matched at one end of the junction; a read error may be the cause. The CDR3 end is not reached by the read, which stops 3 residues before it; the germline J gene fills it in. This chain joins TRBV2 and TRBJ1-2; tentatively, D is TRBD1 (6 bases). Germline V gene lookup returns CDR1 SNHLY and CDR2 FYNNEI. CDR3 length: 14 amino acids. CDR3 sequence reads: CASSEGGGRNGYTF. The sequenced part of the CDR3 DNA is TGTGCCAGCAGCGAAGGGGGGGGTAGGAATGGC. Complete variable domain (other parts from reference TRBV2 and TRBJ1-2): EPEVTQTPSHQVTQMGQEVILRCVPISNHLYFYWYRQILGQKVEFLVSFYNNEISEKSEIFDDQFSVERPDGSNFTLKIRSTKLEDSAMYFCASSEGGGRNGYTFGSGTRLTVV.

This clone has ten or more counts. The read halts 3 residues ahead of the CDR3 end, with the missing end drawn from the germline J gene. The chain uses TRBV5-5 and TRBJ1-4, with D maybe TRBD1 (6 bases). From germline, CDR1 is SGHKS and CDR2 YYEKEE (reference sequence). V lost 5 bases and J 3 bases, leaving 14 bases between the germline ends. The CDR3 runs 15 residues. CDR3 amino acids: CASRATGGANEKLFF. The DNA read from the CDR3 is TGTGCCAGCAGGGCGACGGGGGGCGCTAATGAAAAA. The entire variable domain, with the rest obtained from reference TRBV5-5 and TRBJ1-4, is as follows: DAGVTQSPTHLIKTRGQQVTLRCSPISGHKSVSWYQQVLGQGPQFIFQYYEKEERGRGNFPDRFSARQFPNYSSELNVNALLLGDSALYLCASRATGGANEKLFFGSGTQLSVL.

In its sample, this clone was seen many times. The read ends 3 residues shy of where the CDR3 ends; the end is completed using the germline J gene. The V gene is TRBV2, the J gene TRBJ2-7, with TRBD2 matching over 7 bases. Germline CDR1 reads SNHLY; CDR2 reads FYNNEI. This CDR3 is 11 amino acids long. After removal of 6 bases from V and 4 bases from J, the junction contained 0 bases not matched to a gene. The CDR3 bases that were read are TGTGCCAGCAGACTAGCGTACGAG. Amino acid sequence: CASRLAYE. The CDR3 in full is CASRLAYEQYF.